The 20 T cell receptor beta chains below all came from one sample that was sequenced in a study of response to subunit inactivated influenza vaccine. TCRdb reprocessed the RT-PCR reads with MiXCR, giving one entry per CDR3 protein. Of roughly 190,000 distinct CDR3 sequences detected, approximately 15% appear once; the ten largest clones hold roughly 25%. The sequenced sample was CD8+ T cells sorted from PBMCs, obtained more than 4 days after vaccination. These receptor sequences come from a man over 45 who received an inactivated influenza vaccine.

This clonotype was counted only a few times. This chain connects TRBV12-3 or TRBV12-4 to TRBJ2-7; the D gene is possibly TRBD1 (5 bases). Trimming pared 2 bases from V and 1 base from J, leaving 6 bases between. The CDR3 loop spans 13 amino acids. This CDR3 reads CASSLYRSYEQYF. DNA for the CDR3: TGTGCCAGCAGTTTATACAGGTCCTACGAGCAGTACTTC.

The chain is built from TRBV19 and TRBJ1-1, with D hard to call. The germline V gene has CDR1 LNHDA and CDR2 SQIVND (reference sequence). Trimming took 6 bases from V and 3 from J, leaving 14 bases between them. The CDR3 is 14 residues long. The CDR3 DNA sequence: TGTGCCAGTAGCCGCGGGTTGCGGGACACTGAAGCTTTCTTT. Its protein is CASSRGLRDTEAFF.

The chain is built from TRBV7-6 and TRBJ2-5; 7 nucleotides line up with TRBD1. V lost 5 bases to trimming and J lost 5 bases; unmatched junction nucleotides: 8. Per the germline V gene, CDR1 is SGHVS and CDR2 is FNYEAQ. The CDR3 spans 14 residues. The CDR3 region is CASSRYDRAETQYF. CDR3 DNA sequence: TGTGCCAGCAGCCGTTATGACAGGGCGGAGACCCAGTACTTC.

CDR3 amino acids: CSVGGLATNTGELFF. The DNA of the CDR3 is TGCAGCGTCGGGGGACTAGCAACGAACACCGGGGAGCTGTTTTTT. The chain joins TRBV29-1 to TRBJ2-2; 9 bases agree with TRBD2. The germline CDR1 and CDR2 sequences are SQVTM and ANQGSEA. The trim removed 6 bases at V and 0 bases at J, leaving 5 bases unmatched. This CDR3 comprises 15 residues.

There are a few counts of this clonotype. The rearrangement joins TRBV7-2 to TRBJ2-7, with a tentative D call TRBD1 (6 bases). CDR1 and CDR2 (germline): SGHTA, FQGNSA. Deletions cut 4 bases from V and 2 bases from J, with 12 bases between. The CDR3 spans 14 residues. DNA for the CDR3: TGTGCCAGCAGCTCACGACAGGAAACCTACGAGCAGTACTTC. Translated, it gives CASSSRQETYEQYF.

The chain links TRBV9 to TRBJ2-3; 10 bases are shared with TRBD1. The junction had 5 bases not matched to a gene; V was cut back by 3 bases and J by 4 bases. This CDR3 contains 15 residues. The V gene's germline CDR1 is SGDLS and CDR2 YYNGEE. CDR3 amino acids: CASSATGGRADTQYF. The CDR3 nucleotides read TGTGCCAGCAGCGCGACAGGGGGCAGGGCAGATACGCAGTATTTT.

The rearrangement links TRBV6-2 or TRBV6-3 to TRBJ2-1, with D perhaps being TRBD1 or TRBD2 (5 bases each). CDR1 and CDR2 from the germline V gene are MNHEY and SVGEGT. V lost 2 bases, J lost 7 bases, and 21 bases lay in between. This CDR3 contains 17 residues. CDR3 coding DNA: TGTGCCAGCAGTTACCTTAGATTGGGGGATGGGAGAAATGAGCAGTTCTTC. Translated: CASSYLRLGDGRNEQFF.

This rearrangement joins TRBV11-2 to TRBJ2-7; D not resolved. Germline CDR1 is SGHAT and CDR2 is FQNNGV. The CDR3 loop spans 15 amino acids. The V end was cut by 0 bases, the J end by 7 bases, with 16 bases between. The chain's CDR3 is CASSLDRDLRWEQYF. Written as DNA, the CDR3 is TGTGCCAGCAGCTTAGATAGAGATCTAAGGTGGGAGCAGTACTTC.

The CDR3, as DNA: TGTGCCAGCAGCTTGGCCGGTCTAGAGCAGTTCTTC. Protein sequence: CASSLAGLEQFF. V and J are TRBV5-5 and TRBJ2-1; unclear D gene. Germline V gene data show CDR1 as SGHKS and CDR2 as YYEKEE (reference sequence). This CDR3 is 12 amino acids long. V was shortened by 0 bases and J by 10 bases, with 8 bases between the two germline ends.

The chain links TRBV7-2 to TRBJ1-5; tentatively, D is TRBD1 (5 bases). Germline loops: CDR1 SGHTA, CDR2 FQGNSA. CDR3 length: 14 residues. Deletions cut 6 bases from V and 6 bases from J, with 15 bases between. CDR3 in amino acids: CASSSVGGFQPQHF. For the CDR3, the DNA is TGTGCCAGCAGTAGTGTCGGGGGTTTTCAGCCCCAGCATTTT.

This clonotype occurred a few times. The chain combines TRBV10-2 with TRBJ2-5; D is ambiguous. The length of the CDR3 is 16 residues. The V end was cut by 1 base, the J end by 5 bases, with 17 bases between. The germline V gene has CDR1 WSHSY and CDR2 SAAADI. DNA of the CDR3: TGCGCCAGCAGTGAGTTTGCTCCTAAGGTGGGGGAGACCCAGTACTTC. The encoded protein is CASSEFAPKVGETQYF.

The chain joins TRBV2 to TRBJ2-3, with 9 bases identical to TRBD2. Trimming removed 3 bases from V and 5 bases from J; junction bases left unmatched: 9. The CDR3 sequence is 16 residues long. Looked up from germline, CDR1 is SNHLY and CDR2 is FYNNEI. This CDR3 reads CASSELLAGVEDTQYF. The CDR3 DNA sequence: TGTGCCAGCAGTGAGTTACTAGCGGGCGTTGAAGATACGCAGTATTTT.

The chain recombines TRBV4-2 with TRBJ1-5, with D perhaps matching TRBD1 (6 bases). The V gene lost 1 base and the J gene lost 8 bases, with 15 bases spanning the gap. CDR1 is LGHNA and CDR2 is YNFKEQ in the germline V gene. The CDR3 has 15 residues. The CDR3 sequence is CASSQGNGGLEPQHF. CDR3 sequence (DNA): TGTGCCAGCAGCCAAGGAAACGGGGGCTTGGAGCCCCAGCATTTT.

This clonotype was seen a handful of times. V and J are TRBV7-9 and TRBJ2-3; D is unclear. CDR3 length: 13 residues. CDR1 SEHNR and CDR2 FQNEAQ come from the germline V gene (reference sequence). V was trimmed by 8 bases and J by 0 bases, leaving 9 bases between them. The CDR3 sequence is CASSIGSTDTQYF. CDR3 coding DNA: TGTGCCAGCTCTATCGGCAGCACAGATACGCAGTATTTT.

The chain recombines TRBV25-1 with TRBJ2-5; the D is unclear. The V gene lost 4 bases and the J gene lost 5 bases, with 14 bases spanning the gap. CDR3 size: 14 residues. Germline V lookup: CDR1 MGHDK, CDR2 SYGVNS. CDR3 in DNA: TGTGCCAGCAGTGTCGGAGCCCTGGGGGAGACCCAGTACTTC. Translated, it gives CASSVGALGETQYF. Using reference TRBV25-1 and TRBJ2-5 for the parts outside the CDR3, the full variable domain is EADIYQTPRYLVIGTGKKITLECSQTMGHDKMYWYQQDPGMELHLIHYSYGVNSTEKGDLSSESTVSRIRTEHFPLTLESARPSHTSQYLCASSVGALGETQYFGPGTRLLVL.

The sample holds a few counts of this clonotype. The CDR3 DNA follows: TGTGCCAGCAGCCCAGTTGGCGAAGGGCCCTATGGCTACACCTTC. Its translation is CASSPVGEGPYGYTF. V usage is TRBV7-9 and J usage is TRBJ1-2, with D unresolved. This CDR3 is 15 amino acids long. Trimming took off 5 bases at V and 4 bases at J, with 17 bases between the two ends. Germline assignment: CDR1 SEHNR and CDR2 FQNEAQ (reference sequence).

In DNA, the CDR3 is TGCAGCGTTGGCGGCCGCGAGCAGTACTTC. This encodes CSVGGREQYF. This chain connects TRBV29-1 to TRBJ2-7, with unresolved D. In germline, CDR1 is SQVTM, CDR2 ANQGSEA. This CDR3 has 10 amino acids. Trimming removed 4 bases from V and 6 bases from J, with 7 bases in between.

The rearrangement uses TRBV15 and TRBJ2-5, with D perhaps given as TRBD1 or TRBD2 (5 bases each). The V gene lost 0 bases and the J gene lost 5 bases, with 13 bases spanning the gap. Germline-derived CDR1 and CDR2 are LNHNV and YYDKDF (reference sequence). The CDR3 covers 15 residues. The CDR3 coding sequence is TGTGCCACCAGCAGAGAGGGACGGGGAAGTGAGACCCAGTACTTC. Amino acid sequence: CATSREGRGSETQYF.

The chain has TRBV7-9 and TRBJ2-2; 9 positions agree with TRBD2. CDR3 length equals 16 residues. The germline V gene has CDR1 SEHNR and CDR2 FQNEAQ (reference sequence). The V and J ends lost 5 bases and 2 bases, in that order; junction bases with no gene match: 6. CDR3 sequence (DNA): TGTGCCAGCAGCGACGGGACTAGCCGAAACACCGGGGAGCTGTTTTTT. Translation: CASSDGTSRNTGELFF.

This clonotype was found once. J is TRBJ2-1 and V is TRBV20-1, with 14 bases aligning to TRBD2. V dropped 5 bases and J dropped 6; count of bases not matched to a gene: 12. Germline V gives CDR1 DFQATT, CDR2 SNEGSKA (reference sequence). The CDR3 consists of 17 residues. The CDR3 DNA follows: TGCAGTGCTCCGTCGGGACTAGCGGGAGAGAACTTCAATGAGCAGTTCTTC. Amino acid sequence: CSAPSGLAGENFNEQFF.